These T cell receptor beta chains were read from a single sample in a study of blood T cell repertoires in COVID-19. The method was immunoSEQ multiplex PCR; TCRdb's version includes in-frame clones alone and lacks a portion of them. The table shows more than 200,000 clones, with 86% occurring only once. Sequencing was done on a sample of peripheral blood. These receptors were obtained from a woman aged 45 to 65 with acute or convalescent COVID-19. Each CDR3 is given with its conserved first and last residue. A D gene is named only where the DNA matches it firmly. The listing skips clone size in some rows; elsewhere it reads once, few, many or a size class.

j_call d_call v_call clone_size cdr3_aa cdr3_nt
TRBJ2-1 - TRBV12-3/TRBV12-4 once CASRPTALNEQFF TGTGCCAGCAGACCGACTGCACTCAATGAGCAGTTCTTC
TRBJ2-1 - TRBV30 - CAWSVLVDEQFF TGTGCCTGGAGTGTACTAGTCGATGAGCAGTTCTTC
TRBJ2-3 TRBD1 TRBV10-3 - CAISGQGRTDTQYF TGTGCCATCAGTGGACAGGGGCGCACAGATACGCAGTATTTT
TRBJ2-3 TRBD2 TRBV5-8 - CASSFQAGEGPDTQYF TGTGCCAGCAGCTTCCAAGCGGGAGAGGGTCCAGATACGCAGTATTTT
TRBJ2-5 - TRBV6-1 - CASSETTRTIMYF TGTGCCAGCAGTGAAACTACTAGGACGATAATGTACTTC
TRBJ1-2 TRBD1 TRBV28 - CAIGTGGGYGYGYTF TGTGCCATCGGGACAGGGGGGGGATATGGGTATGGCTACACCTTC
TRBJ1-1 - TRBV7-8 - CASSLALTEAFF TGTGCCAGCAGCTTAGCACTAACTGAAGCTTTCTTT
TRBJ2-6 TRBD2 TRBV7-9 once CASTWTSGRAGANVLTF TGTGCCAGCACCTGGACGAGCGGGAGGGCTGGGGCCAACGTCCTGACTTTC
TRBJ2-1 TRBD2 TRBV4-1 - CASGMGLAGSSYNEQFF TGCGCCAGCGGAATGGGACTAGCGGGTAGCTCCTACAATGAGCAGTTCTTC
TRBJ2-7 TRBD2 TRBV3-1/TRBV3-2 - CASSQTSGAPYEQYF TGTGCCAGCAGCCAAACTAGCGGGGCCCCCTACGAGCAGTACTTC
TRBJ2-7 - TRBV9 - CASSVDGGFSYEQYF TGTGCCAGCAGCGTAGATGGCGGATTCTCCTACGAGCAGTACTTC
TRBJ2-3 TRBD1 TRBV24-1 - CATSDLGGAASTQYF TGTGCCACCAGTGATTTAGGGGGCGCTGCCAGTACGCAGTATTTT
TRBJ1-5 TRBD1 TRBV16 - CASSQSLRDREDQPQHF TGTGCCAGCAGCCAATCGTTAAGGGACAGAGAAGACCAGCCCCAGCATTTT
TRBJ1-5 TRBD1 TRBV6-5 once CASSTGGVFNQPQHF TGTGCCAGTTCGACAGGGGGCGTATTCAATCAGCCCCAGCATTTT
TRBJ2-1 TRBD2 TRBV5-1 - CASSQKAGSIGNEQFF TGCGCCAGCAGCCAAAAAGCGGGGAGCATCGGCAATGAGCAGTTCTTC
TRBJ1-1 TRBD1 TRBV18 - CASSSGQGDTEAFF TGTGCCAGCTCATCGGGACAGGGGGACACTGAAGCTTTCTTT
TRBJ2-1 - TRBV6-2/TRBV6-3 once CASSYSYDYNEQFF TGTGCCAGCAGTTACTCCTATGACTACAATGAGCAGTTCTTC
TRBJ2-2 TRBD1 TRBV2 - CASSPRDRANTGELFF TGTGCCAGCAGTCCTCGGGACAGGGCGAACACCGGGGAGCTGTTTTTT
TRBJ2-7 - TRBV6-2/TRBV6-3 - CASSYSKVLGQGTTYEQYF TGTGCCAGCAGTTACTCGAAAGTATTGGGCCAGGGGACAACCTACGAGCAGTACTTC
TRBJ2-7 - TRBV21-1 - CASQIPSSYEQYF TGTGCCAGCCAAATCCCCAGCTCCTACGAGCAGTACTTC
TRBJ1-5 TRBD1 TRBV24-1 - CATSDFKVLLGQGISSNQPQHF TGTGCCACCAGTGATTTCAAAGTACTTCTTGGACAGGGGATATCGAGCAATCAGCCCCAGCATTTT
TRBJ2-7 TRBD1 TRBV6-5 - CASSFLPGQGRDEQYF TGTGCCAGCAGTTTTCTTCCGGGACAGGGTAGGGACGAGCAGTACTTC
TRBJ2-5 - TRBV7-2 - CASSPYLEGETQYF TGTGCCAGCAGCCCCTATCTAGAAGGAGAGACCCAGTACTTC
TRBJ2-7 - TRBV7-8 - CASSLRGNSYEQYF TGTGCCAGCAGCTTGCGGGGTAACTCCTACGAGCAGTACTTC
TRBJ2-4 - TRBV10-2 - CASRQLNIQYF TGCGCCAGCAGGCAGTTAAACATTCAGTACTTC
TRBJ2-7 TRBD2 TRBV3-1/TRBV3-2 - CASSQEILAGGPTTGYEQYF TGTGCCAGCAGCCAAGAAATCCTAGCGGGAGGGCCAACCACGGGCTACGAGCAGTACTTC
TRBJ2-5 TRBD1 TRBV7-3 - CASSLMGQQETQYF TGTGCCAGCAGCTTAATGGGACAGCAAGAGACCCAGTACTTC
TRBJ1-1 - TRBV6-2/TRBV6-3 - CASSLIAGTEAFF TGTGCCAGCAGTTTGATCGCAGGGACTGAAGCTTTCTTT
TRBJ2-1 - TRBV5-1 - CASSFQDNEQFF TGCGCCAGCAGCTTCCAGGACAATGAGCAGTTCTTC
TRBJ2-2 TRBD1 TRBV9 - CASNFMGQTTGELFF TGTGCCAGCAACTTTATGGGACAGACCACCGGGGAGCTGTTTTTT
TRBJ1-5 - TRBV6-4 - CAALPPGHNQPQHF TGTGCCGCCCTCCCCCCGGGACACAATCAGCCCCAGCATTTT
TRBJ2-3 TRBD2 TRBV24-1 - CATSPGLATNTQYF TGTGCCACATCACCGGGACTAGCCACAAATACGCAGTATTTT
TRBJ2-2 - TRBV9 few CASSGTTWDTGELFF TGTGCCAGCAGCGGGACAACTTGGGACACCGGGGAGCTGTTTTTT
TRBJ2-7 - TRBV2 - CASRTGDGLYEQYF TGTGCCAGTCGTACGGGGGATGGTTTATACGAGCAGTACTTC
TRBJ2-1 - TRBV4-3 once CASSQDFSGSNEQFF TGCGCCAGCAGCCAAGATTTTTCTGGGAGCAATGAGCAGTTCTTC
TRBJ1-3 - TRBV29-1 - CSVQGPGNTIYF TGCAGCGTTCAGGGCCCTGGAAACACCATATATTTT
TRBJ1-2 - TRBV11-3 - CASRLGGDSPGDGYTF TGTGCCAGCAGACTCGGAGGGGACTCGCCCGGCGATGGCTACACCTTC
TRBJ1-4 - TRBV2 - CASSVYSQGNEKLFF TGTGCCAGCAGTGTGTATAGCCAGGGGAATGAAAAACTGTTTTTT
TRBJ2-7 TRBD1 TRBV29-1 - CSVITGGLSYEQYF TGCAGCGTGATCACAGGGGGCCTCTCCTACGAGCAGTACTTC
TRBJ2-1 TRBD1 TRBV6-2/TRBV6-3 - CASSLGQVGNEQFF TGTGCCAGCAGTTTGGGACAGGTAGGCAATGAGCAGTTCTTC
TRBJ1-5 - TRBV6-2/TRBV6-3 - CASSYPPGKSSNQPQHF TGTGCCAGCAGTTATCCCCCAGGGAAAAGCAGCAATCAGCCCCAGCATTTT
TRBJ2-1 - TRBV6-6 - CASNRGLVFPEQFF TGTGCCAGCAACAGGGGACTAGTTTTCCCGGAGCAGTTCTTC
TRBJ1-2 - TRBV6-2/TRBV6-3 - CASSYGLNYGYTF TGTGCCAGCAGTTATGGGCTTAACTATGGCTACACCTTC